The rows below give T cell receptor beta chains drawn from one sample of a study of chemoradiotherapy in HPV16-positive cancers. Only in-frame clones appear in the TCRdb table, and some are missing; sequencing was by immunoSEQ multiplex PCR. The table includes 4,400 or so clones, roughly 90% detected once. Sample collection was performed from a patient who underwent chemoradiotherapy. The receptors were sampled from a human donor with HPV-associated anogenital cancer. Both conserved end residues are part of each CDR3. A D gene is named only where the DNA matches it firmly. Clone size is stated in some rows and not others, as once, few, many or a class when expanded.

clone_size	v_call	j_call	d_call	cdr3_nt	cdr3_aa
NA	TRBV29-1	TRBJ2-3	NA	TGCAGCGTTGAAGGTGGGAGAAGTAGCACAGATACGCAGTATTTT	CSVEGGRSSTDTQYF
NA	TRBV6-5	TRBJ1-2	TRBD1	TGTGCCAGCGGATTACCGGGACAGGGAATTGATGGCTACACCTTC	CASGLPGQGIDGYTF
NA	TRBV19	TRBJ2-7	NA	TGTGCCACTCGAATGGGTTCCTACGAGCAGTACTTC	CATRMGSYEQYF
NA	TRBV30	TRBJ1-5	NA	TGTGCCTGGAGCGTCGGCCTAAATCAGCCCCAGCATTTT	CAWSVGLNQPQHF
NA	TRBV27	TRBJ1-1	NA	TGTGCCACCATCGGGAACACTGAAGCTTTCTTT	CATIGNTEAFF
NA	TRBV27	TRBJ1-2	NA	TGTGCCAGCAAGGTGTCAGCCTTGCCCTATGGCTACACCTTC	CASKVSALPYGYTF
NA	TRBV5-1	TRBJ2-1	TRBD2	TGCGCCAGCAGCTTGGCCTCTAGCGGGGACTACAATGAGCAGCTCTTC	CASSLASSGDYNEQLF
NA	TRBV7-2	TRBJ2-1	TRBD2	TGTGCCAGCAGCCGGGGGGGCGGGTGGAATGAGCAGTTCTTC	CASSRGGGWNEQFF
once	TRBV5-6	TRBJ2-7	NA	TGTGCCAGCAGCCATCAACACGTGCGCTACGAGCAGTACTTC	CASSHQHVRYEQYF
NA	TRBV30	TRBJ2-6	NA	TGTGCCTGGAGTGTAAGGGGGTCTTCTGGGGCCAACGTCCTGACTTTC	CAWSVRGSSGANVLTF
NA	TRBV7-9	TRBJ1-3	NA	TGTGCCAGCAGCTTAGGGTCCGGAAACACCATATATTTT	CASSLGSGNTIYF
NA	TRBV19	TRBJ2-1	NA	TGTGCCAGTAGTACCACTAGATATGAGCAGTTCTTC	CASSTTRYEQFF
NA	TRBV4-2	TRBJ2-2	TRBD2	TGTGCCAGCAGCCTACTAGCGGTAAACACCGGGGAGCTGTTTTTT	CASSLLAVNTGELFF
once	TRBV18	TRBJ1-1	TRBD1	TGTGCCAGCTCCCCTACGACAGGGCCGGACACTGAAGCTTTCTTT	CASSPTTGPDTEAFF
NA	TRBV6-1	TRBJ1-1	NA	TGTGCCAGCGGGGGCCAACTGAACACTGAAGCTTTCTTT	CASGGQLNTEAFF
NA	TRBV4-2	TRBJ2-7	TRBD2	TGTGCCAGCAGCGCGGCCATAGCGGGACGGCAGTACTTC	CASSAAIAGRQYF